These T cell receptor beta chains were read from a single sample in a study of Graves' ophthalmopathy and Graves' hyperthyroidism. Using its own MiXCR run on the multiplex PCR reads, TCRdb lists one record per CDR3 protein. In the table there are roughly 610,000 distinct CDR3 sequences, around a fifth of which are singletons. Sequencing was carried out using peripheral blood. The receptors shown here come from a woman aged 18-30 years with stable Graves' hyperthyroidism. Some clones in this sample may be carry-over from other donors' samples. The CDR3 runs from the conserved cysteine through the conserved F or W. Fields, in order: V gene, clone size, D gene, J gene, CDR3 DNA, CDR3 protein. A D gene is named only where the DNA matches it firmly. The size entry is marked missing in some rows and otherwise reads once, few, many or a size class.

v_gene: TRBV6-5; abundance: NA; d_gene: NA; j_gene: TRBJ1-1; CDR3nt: TGTGCCAGCAGTTACTCTCGGGTGGGAACGTCTGAAGCTTTCTTT; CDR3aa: CASSYSRVGTSEAFF
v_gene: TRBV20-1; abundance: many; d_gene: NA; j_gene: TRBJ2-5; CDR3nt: TGCAGTGCTTCACCTTTAATGACAGGAAACCAAGAGACCCAGTACTTC; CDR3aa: CSASPLMTGNQETQYF
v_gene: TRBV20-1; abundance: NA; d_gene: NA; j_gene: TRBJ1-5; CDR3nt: TGCAGTGCTAGTAGTAACGAAGATCAGCCCCAGCATTTT; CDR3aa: CSASSNEDQPQHF
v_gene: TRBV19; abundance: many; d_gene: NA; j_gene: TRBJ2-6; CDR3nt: TGTGCCAGTAGTATTTGGGGGACTGGGGCCAACGTCCTGACTTTC; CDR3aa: CASSIWGTGANVLTF
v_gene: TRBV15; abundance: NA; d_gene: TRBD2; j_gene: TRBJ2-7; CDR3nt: TGTGCCACCAGCAGAGATGGGCTAGCGGGAGGCCACGAGCAGTACTTC; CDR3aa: CATSRDGLAGGHEQYF
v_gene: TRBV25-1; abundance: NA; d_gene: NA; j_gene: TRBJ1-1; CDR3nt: TGTGCCAGCAGTAGGTCAGGGCCCCCTGAAGCTTTCTTT; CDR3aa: CASSRSGPPEAFF
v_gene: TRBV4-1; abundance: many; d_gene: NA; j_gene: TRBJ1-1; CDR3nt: TGCGCCAGCAGCCAGCCCAAGAAACAGGTGACAAACACTGAAGCTTTCTTT; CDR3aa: CASSQPKKQVTNTEAFF
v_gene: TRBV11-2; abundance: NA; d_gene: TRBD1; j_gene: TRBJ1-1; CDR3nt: TGTGCCAGCAGCCTTCCGGGACAGGGGAGCACTGAAGCTTTCTTT; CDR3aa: CASSLPGQGSTEAFF
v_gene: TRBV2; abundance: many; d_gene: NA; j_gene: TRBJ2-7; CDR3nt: TGTGCCAGCGTGGACAGCTTTGAGCAGTACTTC; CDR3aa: CASVDSFEQYF
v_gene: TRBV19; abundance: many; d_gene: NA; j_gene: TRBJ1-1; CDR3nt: TGTGCCAGTATTAGCGGACGAGCCTTTCAAGCTTTCTTT; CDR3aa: CASISGRAFQAFF